This T cell receptor beta chain was identified in a study of PD-L1 blockade in urothelial cancer. Study-level background: Analyses were performed on blood at 3 weeks after treatment start (the second dose) and at 6 weeks.

Clones were sequenced by immunoSEQ multiplex PCR, and TCRdb holds only the in-frame ones, with some missing. The sample includes 72,000 or so clones, about 90% of them seen just once. Study-wide results and caveats: Tumor-associated clones in the blood of durable-benefit patients grew more at 3 weeks.

Sample time point: peripheral blood 6 weeks after treatment start. About this clone itself: Its antigen is not known.

The source is a man between 60 and 75 years old with urothelial cancer. The sample consisted of PBMCs, taken around atezolizumab (anti-PD-L1) treatment.

In DNA form, the CDR3 reads TGTGCCAGCAGCTTAGGGACAGGGACAGGGAGTAACTACGAGCAGTACTTC. It encodes CASSLGTGTGSNYEQYF. The chain couples TRBV7-6 to TRBJ2-7; 9 positions match TRBD1. The CDR3 is 17 amino acids. V shed 1 base and J 3 bases; nucleotides not matched to a gene: 10. Germline-derived CDR1 and CDR2 are SGHVS and FNYEAQ.